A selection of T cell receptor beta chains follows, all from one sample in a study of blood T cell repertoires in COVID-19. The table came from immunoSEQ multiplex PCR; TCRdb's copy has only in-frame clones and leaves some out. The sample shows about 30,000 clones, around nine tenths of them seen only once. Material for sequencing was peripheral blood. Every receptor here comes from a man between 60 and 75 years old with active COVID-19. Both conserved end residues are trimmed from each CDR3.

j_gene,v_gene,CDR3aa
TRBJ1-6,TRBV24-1,ATSPHHRGKNSPLH
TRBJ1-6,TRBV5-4,ASSLATGRGDSPLH
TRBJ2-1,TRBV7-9,ASSLGLGGMAGNEQF
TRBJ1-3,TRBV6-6,ASSYVARVSGNTIY
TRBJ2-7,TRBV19,ATGTRTGTYEQY
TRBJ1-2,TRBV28,ASSLLANYGYT
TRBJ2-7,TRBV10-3,AIRPTGNSYEQY
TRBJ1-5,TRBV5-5,ASSSGRGYNQPQH
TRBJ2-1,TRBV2,ASSPKSGRTNNEQF
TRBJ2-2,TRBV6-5,ASSSHGSSGELF
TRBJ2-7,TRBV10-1,ASSVGTGSYEQY
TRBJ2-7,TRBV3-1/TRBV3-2,ASSQASGSYEQY
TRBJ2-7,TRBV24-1,ATSDLASGTTYEQY
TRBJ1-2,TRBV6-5,ASSQQGDYGYT
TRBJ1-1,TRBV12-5,ASGQGSGFEAF
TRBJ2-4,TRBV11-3,ASSLELQGGFRSAKNIQY